Given below is one T cell receptor beta chain in context. The antigen is undetermined. The entry originates in a study of T cells in Graves' hyperthyroidism and ophthalmopathy. Study-level points and caveats: Most expanded thyroid clonotypes above 0.001 also appeared in blood.

CDR1 and CDR2 from the germline V gene are MDHEN and SYDVKM. The CDR3 sequence is 13 residues long. Trimming cost V 2 bases and J 7 bases, with 8 bases left between them. Amplification of TCR beta CDR3 regions used RNA as the template. Initially, a first-round RT-PCR of the TCR CDR3 employed the HTBI primer set. One entry per CDR3 protein results from TCRdb running MiXCR on the multiplex PCR reads. The profile shows about 720,000 distinct CDR3 sequences, about 16% of them singletons. The clonotype was recovered from a man younger than 35 with Graves' hyperthyroidism. The chain has TRBV28 and TRBJ2-2; D remains ambiguous. Material for sequencing was blood. The DNA of the CDR3 is TGTGCCAGCAGTTTAGGCGGCCGCGGGGAGCTGTTTTTT. Encoded protein: CASSLGGRGELFF.